Listed here are 9 T cell receptor beta chains from one sample, sequenced in a study of vaccination and CD4 T cells after COVID-19. An Oncomine TCR Beta short-read assay was used to sequence the DNA from cultured CD4+ T cells. TCRdb re-derived calls from the PCR reads in MiXCR, one entry per CDR3 protein. Among roughly 22,000 distinct CDR3 sequences listed, about 33% were seen once. Treatment: roughly 11-day PBMC culture with coronavirus spike peptide pools or control peptides (ViraFEST assay). These receptors have no known antigen. The material sequenced was cultured CD4+ T cells from blood. These receptors came from a human donor with COVID-19.

This clonotype appeared a few times. This rearrangement joins TRBV10-2 to TRBJ1-1; tentatively, D is TRBD1 (6 bases). The V end was cut by 6 bases, the J end by 5 bases, with 16 bases between. The V gene's germline CDR1 is WSHSY and CDR2 SAAADI. The CDR3 covers 14 residues. The CDR3 DNA is TGCGCCAGCAGCTCAGGGGTCGGTAAAACTGAAGCTTTCTTT. This sequence encodes CASSSGVGKTEAFF.

CDR3: CASSPRGQGGSPLHF. The CDR3 coding sequence is TGCGCCAGCAGCCCCCGGGGACAGGGGGGTTCACCCCTCCACTTT. The rearrangement joins TRBV4-1 to TRBJ1-6; TRBD1 agrees at 11 bases. This CDR3 has 15 amino acids. Germline V gene lookup returns CDR1 MGHRA and CDR2 YSYEKL. The ends lost 4 bases at V and 9 bases at J; junction bases unmatched: 5.

The chain recombines TRBV7-2 with TRBJ2-3; a weak D match, TRBD1 (5 bases). The germline gives CDR1 SGHTA, CDR2 FQGNSA. V was trimmed by 1 base and J by 14 bases, leaving 16 bases between them. The CDR3 is made up of 13 amino acids. CDR3 amino acids: CASSLDNQGPGYF. In DNA form, the CDR3 reads TGTGCCAGCAGCTTAGACAACCAGGGTCCAGGGTATTTT.

This clonotype occurred a few times. This sequence joins TRBV6-5 and TRBJ2-6; tentative D call: TRBD2 (7 bases). The CDR3 loop spans 19 amino acids. Trimming removed 0 bases at V and 0 bases at J, with 15 bases between. In germline, CDR1 is MNHEY, CDR2 SVGAGI. The CDR3 here is CASSYSWRGGGSGANVLTF. The CDR3 coding sequence is TGTGCCAGCAGTTACTCGTGGAGGGGAGGGGGCTCTGGGGCCAACGTCCTGACTTTC.

This clonotype was counted only a few times. V and J are TRBV4-2 and TRBJ1-2, with 7 bases identical to TRBD1. This CDR3 is 15 amino acids long. J was trimmed by 8 bases and V by 0 bases; bases with no gene match: 9. Germline CDR1 and CDR2: LGHNA and YNFKEQ. The CDR3 nucleotides read TGTGCCAGCAGCCAAGAGTGGGAGGGGGCAACCGGCTACACCTTC. Its protein is CASSQEWEGATGYTF.

This clonotype turned up a few times. The V gene is TRBV12-3 or TRBV12-4, the J gene TRBJ2-7; TRBD2 matches 9 bases. Losses at the gene ends were 6 bases for V and 6 bases for J; bases not matched to a gene: 9. The length of the CDR3 is 14 residues. For the CDR3, the DNA is TGTGCCAGCAGCCTCGCGGGGGGGTGGGCCGAGCAGTACTTC. It specifies CASSLAGGWAEQYF.

This clonotype was recorded a few times. The rearrangement joins TRBV6-1 to TRBJ2-2; 8 bases are shared with TRBD2. CDR1 is MNHNS, CDR2 SASEGT, per germline. CDR3 size: 14 residues. V shed 7 bases, J shed 6 bases, and the junction held 7 bases outside the gene matches. CDR3 protein: CASKYSGGSGELFF. Written as DNA, the CDR3 is TGTGCCAGCAAATATTCGGGGGGGTCCGGGGAGCTGTTTTTT.

This clonotype was observed a few times. The gene calls are TRBV11-2 and TRBJ1-2, with D possibly TRBD1 on 6 matching bases. The CDR3 contains 13 residues. The V gene's germline CDR1 is SGHAT and CDR2 FQNNGV. V dropped 4 bases and J dropped 4 bases, with 10 bases sitting between them. The CDR3 DNA is TGTGCCAGCAGCTCCGGGACATCCTATGGCTACACCTTC. Amino acids: CASSSGTSYGYTF.

The genes are TRBV6-5 and TRBJ1-2; 10 nucleotides match TRBD1. The CDR3 sequence is 14 residues long. The germline V gene has CDR1 MNHEY and CDR2 SVGAGI. Trimming cost V 5 bases and J 4 bases; bases outside gene matches: 4. This chain's CDR3 is CASSNWDRGYGYTF. CDR3 sequence (DNA): TGTGCCAGCAGTAACTGGGACAGGGGCTATGGCTACACCTTC.